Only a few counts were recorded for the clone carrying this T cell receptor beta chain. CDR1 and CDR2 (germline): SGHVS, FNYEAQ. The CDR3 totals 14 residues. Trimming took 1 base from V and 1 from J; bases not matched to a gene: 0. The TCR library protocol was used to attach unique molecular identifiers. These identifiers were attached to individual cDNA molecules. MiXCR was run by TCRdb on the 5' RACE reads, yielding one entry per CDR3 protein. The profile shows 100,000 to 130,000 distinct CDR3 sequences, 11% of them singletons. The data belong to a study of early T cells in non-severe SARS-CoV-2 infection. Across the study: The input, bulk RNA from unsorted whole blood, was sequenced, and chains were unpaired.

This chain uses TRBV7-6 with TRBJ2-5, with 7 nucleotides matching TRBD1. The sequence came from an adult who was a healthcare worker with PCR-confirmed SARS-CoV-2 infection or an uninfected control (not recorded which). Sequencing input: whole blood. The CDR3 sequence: CASSLGTGQETQYF. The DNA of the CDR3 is TGTGCCAGCAGCTTAGGGACAGGCCAAGAGACCCAGTACTTC.